These 19 T cell receptor beta chains were sequenced from one sample in a study of breast tumors, draining lymph nodes, adjacent tissues. Axillary draining lymph nodes of breast cancer patients supplied the node samples. Each CDR3 protein gets one entry after TCRdb re-called the multiplex PCR reads with MiXCR. Of some 83,000 distinct CDR3 sequences in the sample, roughly 20% were seen once. The specimen was axillary lymph node tissue. The receptors come from a female donor with breast cancer. Some clones in this sample may be carry-over from other donors' samples.

Worth noting for this clonotype: This may be a read error: a much more frequent sequence differs by one nucleotide. V gene TRBV19 combines with J gene TRBJ2-1, with 12 bases fitting TRBD2. The length of the CDR3 is 16 residues. CDR1 is LNHDA and CDR2 is SQIVND in the germline V gene (reference sequence). DNA for the CDR3: TGTGCCAGTAGTATTGGACTAGCGGGGACCTACGATGAGCAGTTCTTC. The encoded protein is CASSIGLAGTYDEQFF. The whole variable domain, remainder taken from reference TRBV19 and TRBJ2-1, is DGGITQSPKYLFRKEGQNVTLSCEQNLNHDAMYWYRQDPGQGLRLIYYSQIVNDFQKGDIAEGYSVSREKKESFPLTVTSAQKNPTAFYLCASSIGLAGTYDEQFFGPGTRLTVL.

This clonotype was picked up many times. This chain links TRBV20-1 with TRBJ1-2, with TRBD1 as a possible D gene (5 bases). Trimming took off 3 bases at V and 4 bases at J, with 12 bases between the two ends. The germline gives CDR1 DFQATT, CDR2 SNEGSKA (reference sequence). The CDR3 consists of 13 residues. The chain's CDR3 is CSASLGVSYGYTF. CDR3 bases: TGCAGTGCTAGCCTAGGGGTTAGCTATGGCTACACCTTC.

This clonotype was counted many times. This chain links TRBV29-1 with TRBJ1-5, with unresolved D. V was pared by 6 bases and J by 1 base, with 10 bases between. The germline V gene has CDR1 SQVTM and CDR2 ANQGSEA. The CDR3 runs 13 residues. Here the CDR3 reads CSVSGGSNQPQHF. In DNA, the CDR3 is TGCAGCGTCTCTGGTGGGAGCAATCAGCCCCAGCATTTT.

This clonotype has at least ten counts. The chain uses TRBV7-9 and TRBJ2-5; D ambiguous. V was pared by 2 bases and J by 5 bases, with 9 bases between. CDR3 length: 13 amino acids. Germline values: CDR1 SEHNR, CDR2 FQNEAQ (reference sequence). The CDR3 DNA is TGTGCCAGCAGCTTACCAATGGCGGAGACCCAGTACTTC. Its protein is CASSLPMAETQYF.

This clonotype was counted many times. An end of the junction differs from the germline gene, which may be a read error. The chain employs TRBV20-1 and TRBJ2-1, with D hard to call. The length of the CDR3 is 11 residues. Germline CDR1 reads DFQATT; CDR2 reads SNEGSKA (reference sequence). CDR3 nucleotide sequence: TGCAGTGCTAGCTCCTTCAATGAGCAGTTCTTC. It is translated as CSASSFNEQFF.

This clonotype was seen repeatedly, ten times or more. The CDR3 coding sequence is TGTGCCACCAATGAGGGGACCGGGGAGCTGTTTTTT. Encoded protein: CATNEGTGELFF. The chain links TRBV15 to TRBJ2-2; D tentatively reads TRBD1 or TRBD2 (5 bases each). This CDR3 spans 12 amino acids. CDR1 is LNHNV, CDR2 YYDKDF, per germline (reference sequence). V was cut by 7 bases and J by 5 bases, with 8 bases left in between.

There are a few counts of this clonotype. V usage is TRBV28 and J usage is TRBJ1-4, with 7 nucleotides matching TRBD1. Germline CDR1 reads MDHEN; CDR2 reads SYDVKM. The ends lost 5 bases at V and 5 bases at J; junction bases unmatched: 5. This CDR3 region has 14 residues. The CDR3 spells CASSRDSPNEKLFF. The CDR3 DNA reads as TGTGCCAGCAGTCGGGACAGCCCAAATGAAAAACTGTTTTTT.

This clonotype was recorded at least ten times. The genes are TRBV12-3 or TRBV12-4 and TRBJ2-7; 10 bases map to TRBD2. With V trimmed by 5 bases and J by 4 bases, 2 bases remained unmatched. The CDR3 loop spans 13 amino acids. The CDR3 coding sequence is TGTGCCAGCAGTGGGACTAGCGCGTACGAGCAGTACTTC. Its protein is CASSGTSAYEQYF.

This clonotype was observed at least ten times. The CDR3, as DNA: TGTGCCAGCAGCCAGACACCCAGCTATGGCTACACCTTC. Encoded protein: CASSQTPSYGYTF. The V gene is TRBV12-3 or TRBV12-4, the J gene TRBJ1-2, with D hard to call. The CDR3 has 13 residues. V lost 6 bases and J 4 bases, leaving 12 bases between the germline ends.

This clonotype was seen ten or more times. The rearrangement joins TRBV20-1 to TRBJ1-2, with D perhaps matching TRBD1 (5 bases). There are 13 residues in the CDR3. V was clipped by 6 bases and J by 3 bases, with 14 bases between them. CDR1 is DFQATT, CDR2 SNEGSKA, per germline (reference sequence). Written as DNA, the CDR3 is TGCAGTGCCCTCCGGGACTCGGACTATGGCTACACCTTC. This sequence encodes CSALRDSDYGYTF.

Many counts were recorded for this clonotype. This chain links TRBV11-3 with TRBJ2-3, with 7 nucleotides matching TRBD2. Looked up from germline, CDR1 is SGHNT and CDR2 is YENEEA. The junction had 10 bases not matched to a gene; V was cut back by 4 bases and J by 3 bases. CDR3 length: 16 residues. CDR3 region: CASSSFRGERTDTQYF. The DNA of the CDR3 is TGTGCCAGCAGCTCCTTTCGGGGGGAGAGAACAGATACGCAGTATTTT.

The CDR3 region is CASSYVTSGRYSYNEQFF. The CDR3 DNA reads as TGTGCCAGCAGTTACGTTACTAGCGGGAGATACTCCTACAATGAGCAGTTCTTC. The J gene is TRBJ2-1, the V gene TRBV6-2 or TRBV6-3; 11 nucleotides match TRBD2. CDR1 MNHEY and CDR2 SVGEGT come from the germline V gene. V lost 2 bases to trimming and J lost 0 bases; unmatched junction nucleotides: 6. This CDR3 has 18 residues.

On this clonotype: This may be a read error, as it is one base from a much larger clone. The chain has TRBV5-8 and TRBJ2-3; D uncertain. Near its end, the DNA agrees better with TRBJ1-5, so the J call may be wrong. This CDR3 region has 14 residues. CDR1 is SGHTS and CDR2 is YDEGEE in the germline V gene. The CDR3 sequence: CASSYIFGTDTQHF. The CDR3 bases are TGTGCCAGCAGCTACATTTTCGGAACAGATACGCAGCATTTT.

The table lists this clonotype with many counts. The V gene is TRBV15, the J gene TRBJ2-5, with TRBD2 matching over 10 bases. The ends lost 6 bases at V and 5 bases at J; junction bases unmatched: 12. Germline V lookup: CDR1 LNHNV, CDR2 YYDKDF (reference sequence). This CDR3 has 16 residues. The CDR3 nucleotides read TGTGCCACCAGAGGGGGCGGGCTAGCGGGAGTGGAGACCCAGTACTTC. Translation gives CATRGGGLAGVETQYF. Together with reference TRBV15 and TRBJ2-5, the CDR3 gives the full variable domain: DAMVIQNPRYQVTQFGKPVTLSCSQTLNHNVMYWYQQKSSQAPKLLFHYYDKDFNNEADTPDNFQSRRPNTSFCFLDIRSPGLGDTAMYLCATRGGGLAGVETQYFGPGTRLLVL.

This clonotype was seen many times. The rearrangement joins TRBV28 to TRBJ2-3; D may be TRBD2 (6 bases). The V gene's germline CDR1 is MDHEN and CDR2 SYDVKM. Trimming shortened V by 8 bases and J by 11 bases, and 14 bases separated the two germline ends. The CDR3 spans 11 residues. This CDR3 is CASVRLGKQYF. The CDR3 bases are TGTGCCAGCGTCCGACTAGGGAAGCAGTATTTT.

On this clonotype: This may be a read error: a much more frequent sequence differs by one nucleotide. This chain joins TRBV19 and TRBJ1-2; perhaps TRBD1 as D (5 bases). The V end lost 3 bases, the J end lost 4 bases, and 15 bases lay between the germline ends. CDR1 and CDR2 from the germline V gene are LNHDA and SQIVND (reference sequence). The CDR3 is 15 residues long. The CDR3: CASSMFPEGSYGYTF. The CDR3 DNA follows: TGTGCCAGTAGTATGTTCCCAGAGGGGAGCTATGGCTACACCTTC.

On this clonotype itself: A much bigger clone sits one base away, suggesting this may be a read error. The chain couples TRBV7-2 to TRBJ1-5, with D unclear. This CDR3 comprises 15 residues. In germline, CDR1 is SGHTA, CDR2 FQGNSA. The CDR3 protein is CAGSLGRRSNQPQHF. The CDR3 DNA reads TGTGCCGGCAGCTTAGGCAGGCGTAGCAATCAGCCCCAGCATTTT. Supplemented by reference TRBV7-2 and TRBJ1-5, the full variable domain reads GAGVSQSPSNKVTEKGKDVELRCDPISGHTALYWYRQSLGQGLEFLIYFQGNSAPDKSGLPSDRFSAERTGGSVSTLTIQRTQQEDSAVYLCAGSLGRRSNQPQHFGDGTRLSIL.

This clonotype showed up many times. The genes are TRBV20-1 and TRBJ1-2; D unclear. V lost 6 bases to trimming and J lost 7 bases, with 12 bases between them. This CDR3 is built from 11 residues. Per the germline V gene, CDR1 is DFQATT and CDR2 is SNEGSKA (reference sequence). CDR3 protein: CSAVANPGYTF. CDR3 in DNA: TGCAGTGCAGTGGCGAATCCTGGCTACACCTTC.

The V call is TRBV5-4, the J call TRBJ2-5; 15 bases are shared with TRBD2. The CDR3 contains 17 residues. Trimming cost V 4 bases and J 3 bases; bases outside gene matches: 7. Looked up from germline, CDR1 is SGHNT and CDR2 is YYREEE (reference sequence). CDR3 protein: CASSPGLAGGPEETQYF. CDR3 nucleotides: TGTGCCAGCAGCCCTGGACTAGCGGGAGGGCCAGAAGAGACCCAGTACTTC.